This T cell receptor beta chain was obtained from a study of cytotoxic CD8 clonotypes in ibrutinib-treated CLL. Overall study: Across the patients, some eleven were relapsed/refractory, roughly 14 treatment-naive and 17 to 18 IGHV unmutated. Partial responses numbered around 24 and complete responses 2; after a median around 74 months, roughly 15 stayed remitted and approximately twelve progressed. It was after a median 12 months of treatment, range 6 to 36, that response samples were taken. The study's findings and limits: Researchers report that baseline clonality outpaced age-matched healthy donors and tracked circulating CD8+ T-cell counts.

This clone was picked up one time. No antigen is known for it. Germline CDR1 LGHNA, CDR2 YNFKEQ. Trimming left V 0 bases short and J 4 bases short, with 10 bases between. CDR3 length: 15 amino acids. TCRdb's copy holds only in-frame clones and misses some; the assay was immunoSEQ multiplex PCR. The table has some 130,000 clones, roughly 90% seen once. The J gene is TRBJ2-1, the V gene TRBV4-2; D uncertain. The material sequenced was PBMCs, taken after 12 months of ibrutinib treatment. The sequence came from a human donor with chronic lymphocytic leukemia. The CDR3 region has the DNA TGTGCCAGCAGCCAAGATAGGGCGGATTACAATGAGCAGTTCTTC. This encodes CASSQDRADYNEQFF.